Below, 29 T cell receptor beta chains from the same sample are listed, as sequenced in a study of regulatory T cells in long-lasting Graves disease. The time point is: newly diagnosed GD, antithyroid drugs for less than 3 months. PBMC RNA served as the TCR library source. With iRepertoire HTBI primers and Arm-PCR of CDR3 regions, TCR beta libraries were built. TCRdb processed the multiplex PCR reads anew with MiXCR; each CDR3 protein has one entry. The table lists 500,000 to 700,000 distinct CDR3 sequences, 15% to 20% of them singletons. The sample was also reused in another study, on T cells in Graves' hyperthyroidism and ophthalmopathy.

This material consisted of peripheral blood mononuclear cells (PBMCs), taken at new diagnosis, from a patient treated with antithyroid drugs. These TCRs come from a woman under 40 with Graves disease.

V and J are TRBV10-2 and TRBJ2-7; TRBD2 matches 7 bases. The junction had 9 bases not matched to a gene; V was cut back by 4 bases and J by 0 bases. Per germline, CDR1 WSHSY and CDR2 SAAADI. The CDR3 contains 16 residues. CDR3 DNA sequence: TGCGCCAGCAGTGGGATTACCGGACTAGACTCCTACGAGCAGTACTTC. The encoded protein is CASSGITGLDSYEQYF.

CDR3 in DNA: TGTGCCAGCAGCCCAGGGGAGGGGATCTACGAGCAGTACTTC. Its protein is CASSPGEGIYEQYF. This chain uses TRBV7-6 with TRBJ2-7, with D possibly being TRBD2 (7 bases). The V gene lost 5 bases and the J gene lost 3 bases, with 14 bases spanning the gap. This CDR3 is 14 amino acids long. Per germline, CDR1 SGHVS and CDR2 FNYEAQ.

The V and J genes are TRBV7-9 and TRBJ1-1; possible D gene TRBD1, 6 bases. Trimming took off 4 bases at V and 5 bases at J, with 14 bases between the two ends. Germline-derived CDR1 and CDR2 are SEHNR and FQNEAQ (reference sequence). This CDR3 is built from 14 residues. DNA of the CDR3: TGTGCCAGCAGCTCCGTGGGGGCGAAGACTGAAGCTTTCTTT. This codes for CASSSVGAKTEAFF.

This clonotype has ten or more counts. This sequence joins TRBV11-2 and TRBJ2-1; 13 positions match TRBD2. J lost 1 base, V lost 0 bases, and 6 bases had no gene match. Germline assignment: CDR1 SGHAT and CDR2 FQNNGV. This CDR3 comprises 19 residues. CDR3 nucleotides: TGTGCCAGCAGCTTAGATAGCCGACTAGCGGGAGGTTCCTACAATGAGCAGTTCTTC. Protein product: CASSLDSRLAGGSYNEQFF.

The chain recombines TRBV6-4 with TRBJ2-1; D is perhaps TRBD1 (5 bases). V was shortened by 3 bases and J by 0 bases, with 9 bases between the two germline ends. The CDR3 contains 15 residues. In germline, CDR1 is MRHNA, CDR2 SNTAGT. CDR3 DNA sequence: TGTGCCAGCAGTGAGACAGCGAGCTCCTACAATGAGCAGTTCTTC. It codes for CASSETASSYNEQFF.

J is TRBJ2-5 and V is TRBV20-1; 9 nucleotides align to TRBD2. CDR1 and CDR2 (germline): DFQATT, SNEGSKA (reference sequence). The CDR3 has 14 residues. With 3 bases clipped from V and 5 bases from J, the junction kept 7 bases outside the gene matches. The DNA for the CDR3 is TGCAGTGCTAGGGGTAGCGGGAGTTGGGAGACCCAGTACTTC. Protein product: CSARGSGSWETQYF.

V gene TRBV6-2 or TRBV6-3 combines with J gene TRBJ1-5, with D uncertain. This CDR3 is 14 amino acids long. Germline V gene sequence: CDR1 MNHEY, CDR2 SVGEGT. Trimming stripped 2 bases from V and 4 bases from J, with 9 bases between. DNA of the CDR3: TGTGCCAGCAGTTACGACTCGGGAAATCAGCCCCAGCATTTT. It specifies CASSYDSGNQPQHF.

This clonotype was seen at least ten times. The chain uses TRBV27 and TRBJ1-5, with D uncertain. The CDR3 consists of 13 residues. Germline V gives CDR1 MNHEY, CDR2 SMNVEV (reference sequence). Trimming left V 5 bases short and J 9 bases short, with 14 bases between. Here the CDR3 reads CASSPRPGPPQHF. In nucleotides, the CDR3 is TGTGCCAGCAGTCCAAGACCTGGGCCGCCCCAGCATTTT.

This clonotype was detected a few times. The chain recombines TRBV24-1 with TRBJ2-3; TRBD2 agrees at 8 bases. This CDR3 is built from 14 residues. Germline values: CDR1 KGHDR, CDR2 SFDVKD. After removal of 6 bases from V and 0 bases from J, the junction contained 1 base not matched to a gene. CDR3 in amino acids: CATSPSGSTDTQYF. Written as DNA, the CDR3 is TGTGCCACCAGTCCTAGCGGGAGCACAGATACGCAGTATTTT.

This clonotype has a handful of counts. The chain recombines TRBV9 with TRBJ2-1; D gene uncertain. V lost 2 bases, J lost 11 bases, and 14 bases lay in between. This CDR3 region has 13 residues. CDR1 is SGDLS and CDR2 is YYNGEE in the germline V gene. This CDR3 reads CASSVREWRKQFF. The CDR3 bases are TGTGCCAGCAGCGTGCGAGAATGGCGAAAGCAGTTCTTC. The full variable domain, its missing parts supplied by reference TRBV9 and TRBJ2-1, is DSGVTQTPKHLITATGQRVTLRCSPRSGDLSVYWYQQSLDQGLQFLIQYYNGEERAKGNILERFSAQQFPDLHSELNLSSLELGDSALYFCASSVREWRKQFFGPGTRLTVL.

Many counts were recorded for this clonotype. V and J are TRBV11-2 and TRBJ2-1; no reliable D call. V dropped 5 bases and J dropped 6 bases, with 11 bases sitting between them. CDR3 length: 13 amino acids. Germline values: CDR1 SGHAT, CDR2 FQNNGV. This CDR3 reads CASSQRSGNEQFF. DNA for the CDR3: TGTGCCAGCAGCCAAAGGTCCGGCAATGAGCAGTTCTTC.

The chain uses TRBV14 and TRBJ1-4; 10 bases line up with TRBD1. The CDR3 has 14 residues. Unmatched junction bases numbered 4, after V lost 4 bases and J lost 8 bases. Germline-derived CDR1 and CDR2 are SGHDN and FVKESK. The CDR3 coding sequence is TGTGCCAGCAGCCCCAGGACAGGGGGGGAAAAACTGTTTTTT. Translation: CASSPRTGGEKLFF.

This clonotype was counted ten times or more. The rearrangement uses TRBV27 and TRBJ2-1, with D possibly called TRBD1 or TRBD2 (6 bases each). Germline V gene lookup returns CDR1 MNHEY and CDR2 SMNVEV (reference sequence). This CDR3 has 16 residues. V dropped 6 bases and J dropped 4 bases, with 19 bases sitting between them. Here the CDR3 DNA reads TGTGCCAGCAGCCCAGCCCGTGGCGGGACATACAATGAGCAGTTCTTC. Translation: CASSPARGGTYNEQFF.

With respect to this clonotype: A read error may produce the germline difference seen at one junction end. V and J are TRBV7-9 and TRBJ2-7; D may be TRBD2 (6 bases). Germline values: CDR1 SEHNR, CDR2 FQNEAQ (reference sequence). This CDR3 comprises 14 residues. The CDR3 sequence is CTSSLSAGSYEQYF. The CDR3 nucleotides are TGTACCAGCAGCTTATCGGCGGGATCCTACGAGCAGTACTTC. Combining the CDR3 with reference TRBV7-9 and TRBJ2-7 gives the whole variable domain DTGVSQNPRHKITKRGQNVTFRCDPISEHNRLYWYRQTLGQGPEFLTYFQNEAQLEKSRLLSDRFSAERPKGSFSTLEIQRTEQGDSAMYLCTSSLSAGSYEQYFGPGTRLTVT.

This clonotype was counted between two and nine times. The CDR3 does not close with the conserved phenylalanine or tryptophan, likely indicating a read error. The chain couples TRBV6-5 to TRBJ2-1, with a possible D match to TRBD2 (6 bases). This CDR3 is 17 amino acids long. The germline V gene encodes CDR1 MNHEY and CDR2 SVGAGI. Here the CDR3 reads CASSNSPGLTTYNEQFL. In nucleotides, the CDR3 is TGTGCCAGCAGTAACTCTCCGGGACTTACAACCTACAATGAGCAGTTCTTA.

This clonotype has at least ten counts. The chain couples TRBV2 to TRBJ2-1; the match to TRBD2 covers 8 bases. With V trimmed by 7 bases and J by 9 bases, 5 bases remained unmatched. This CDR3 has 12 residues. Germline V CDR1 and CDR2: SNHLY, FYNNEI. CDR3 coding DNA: TGTGCCAGCAAACGGGAGGGGCCTGAGCAGTTCTTC. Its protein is CASKREGPEQFF.

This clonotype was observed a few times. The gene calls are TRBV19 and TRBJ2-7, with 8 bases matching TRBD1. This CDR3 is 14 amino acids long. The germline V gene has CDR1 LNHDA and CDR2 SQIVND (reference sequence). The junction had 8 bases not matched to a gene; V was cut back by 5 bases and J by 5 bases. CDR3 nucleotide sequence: TGTGCCAGTAGTGCCTTGACAGGGGTCCACGAGCAGTACTTC. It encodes CASSALTGVHEQYF.

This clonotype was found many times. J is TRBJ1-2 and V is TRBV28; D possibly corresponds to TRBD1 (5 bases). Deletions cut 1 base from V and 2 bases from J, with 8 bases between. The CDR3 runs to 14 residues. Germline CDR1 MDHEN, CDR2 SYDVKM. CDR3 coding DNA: TGTGCCAGCAGTTTATTGCGGGGGAACTATGGCTACACCTTC. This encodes CASSLLRGNYGYTF.

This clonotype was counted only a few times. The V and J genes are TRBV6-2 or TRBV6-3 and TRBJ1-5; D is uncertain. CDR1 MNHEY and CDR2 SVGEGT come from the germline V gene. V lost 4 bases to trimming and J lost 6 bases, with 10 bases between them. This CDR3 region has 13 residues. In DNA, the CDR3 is TGTGCCAGCAGTTCCCAGGTGGGTCAGCCCCAGCATTTT. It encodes CASSSQVGQPQHF.

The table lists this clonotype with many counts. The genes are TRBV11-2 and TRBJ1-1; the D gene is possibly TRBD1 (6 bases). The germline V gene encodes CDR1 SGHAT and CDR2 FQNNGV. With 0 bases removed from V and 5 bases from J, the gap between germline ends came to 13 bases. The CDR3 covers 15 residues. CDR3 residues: CASSLDGGARTEAFF. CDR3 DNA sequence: TGTGCCAGCAGCTTAGACGGGGGCGCGAGGACTGAAGCTTTCTTT.

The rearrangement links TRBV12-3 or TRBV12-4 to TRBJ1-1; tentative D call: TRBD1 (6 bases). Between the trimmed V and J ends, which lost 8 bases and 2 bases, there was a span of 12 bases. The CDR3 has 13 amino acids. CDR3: CASHGGQNTEAFF. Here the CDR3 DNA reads TGTGCCAGCCACGGGGGGCAAAACACTGAAGCTTTCTTT.

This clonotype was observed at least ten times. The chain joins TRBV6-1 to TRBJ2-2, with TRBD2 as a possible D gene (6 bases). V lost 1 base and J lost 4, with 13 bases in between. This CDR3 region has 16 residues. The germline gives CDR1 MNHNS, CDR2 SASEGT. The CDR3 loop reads CASSEGRAAGTGELFF. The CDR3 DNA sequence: TGTGCCAGCAGTGAAGGGAGGGCCGCTGGCACCGGGGAGCTGTTTTTT.

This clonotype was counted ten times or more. The DNA of the CDR3 is TGTGCCAGTAGTATCGGCAGCGGGGGGGTGGGGACCCAGTACTTC. It codes for CASSIGSGGVGTQYF. The chain carries TRBV19 and TRBJ2-5, with TRBD2 matching over 10 bases. This CDR3 is built from 15 residues. The germline V gene has CDR1 LNHDA and CDR2 SQIVND (reference sequence). V was pared by 3 bases and J by 7 bases, with 8 bases of the junction left unmatched.

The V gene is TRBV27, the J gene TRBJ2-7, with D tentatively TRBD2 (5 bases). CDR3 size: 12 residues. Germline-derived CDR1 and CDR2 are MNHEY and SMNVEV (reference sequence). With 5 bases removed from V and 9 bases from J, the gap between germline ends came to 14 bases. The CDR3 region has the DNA TGTGCCAGCAGTCTCCCCCGGGATTGGCAGTACTTC. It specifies CASSLPRDWQYF.

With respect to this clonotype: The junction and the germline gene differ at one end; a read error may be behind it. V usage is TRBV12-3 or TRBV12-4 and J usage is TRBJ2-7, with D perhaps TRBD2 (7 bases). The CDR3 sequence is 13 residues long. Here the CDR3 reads CTSSPKGGVEQYF. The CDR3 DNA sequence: TGTACCAGCAGTCCCAAGGGGGGGGTCGAGCAGTACTTC.

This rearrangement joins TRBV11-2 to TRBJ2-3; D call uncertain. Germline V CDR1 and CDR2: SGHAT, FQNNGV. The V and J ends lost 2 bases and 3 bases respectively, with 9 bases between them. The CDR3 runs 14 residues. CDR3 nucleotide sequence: TGTGCCAGCAGCTTACTGTACCATACAGATACGCAGTATTTT. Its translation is CASSLLYHTDTQYF.

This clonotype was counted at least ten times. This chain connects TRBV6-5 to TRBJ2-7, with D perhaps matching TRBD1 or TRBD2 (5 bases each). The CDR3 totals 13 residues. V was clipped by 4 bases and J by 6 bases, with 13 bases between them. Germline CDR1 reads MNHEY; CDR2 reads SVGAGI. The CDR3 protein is CASSWGPTGEQYF. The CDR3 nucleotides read TGTGCCAGCAGTTGGGGACCTACGGGCGAGCAGTACTTC.

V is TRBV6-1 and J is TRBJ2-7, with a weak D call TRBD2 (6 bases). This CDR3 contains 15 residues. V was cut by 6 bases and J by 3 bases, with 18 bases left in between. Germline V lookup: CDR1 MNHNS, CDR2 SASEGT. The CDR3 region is CASRSSGLGNYEQYF. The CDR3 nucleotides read TGTGCCAGCAGAAGTTCGGGACTTGGAAACTACGAGCAGTACTTC.

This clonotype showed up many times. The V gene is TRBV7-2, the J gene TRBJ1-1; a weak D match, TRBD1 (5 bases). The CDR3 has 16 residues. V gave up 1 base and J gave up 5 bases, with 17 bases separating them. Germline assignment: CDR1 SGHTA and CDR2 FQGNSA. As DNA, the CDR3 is TGTGCCAGCAGCTTAGTTCCCGCGGCCGGGGGGACTGAAGCTTTCTTT. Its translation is CASSLVPAAGGTEAFF.